This entry lists 23 T cell receptor beta chains sequenced from one sample in a study of cytomegalovirus exposure and HLA in healthy donors. Vbeta (60) and Jbeta (13) primers were used in the PCR. Method: immunoSEQ multiplex PCR; TCRdb's copy keeps in-frame clones and lacks some. The sample records about 120,000 clones, around 80% being singletons. Material: PBMCs. The receptor set was obtained from a woman in her fifties or sixties in good health and CMV-seropositive.

The chain carries TRBV7-2 and TRBJ2-7, with TRBD1 matching 10 bases. Germline V gene sequence: CDR1 SGHTA, CDR2 FQGNSA. V lost 4 bases, J lost 7 bases, and 7 bases stayed unmatched. The CDR3 has 14 amino acids. As DNA, the CDR3 is TGTGCCAGCAGCTCGACAGGGGGCTCTTGGGAGCAGTACTTC. It yields the protein CASSSTGGSWEQYF.

The chain employs TRBV6-5 and TRBJ1-2; D gene ambiguous. Deletions cut 0 bases from V and 4 bases from J, with 15 bases between. This CDR3 spans 16 amino acids. Germline V gene data show CDR1 as MNHEY and CDR2 as SVGAGI. The CDR3: CASSYSGVQDGYGYTF. CDR3 nucleotide sequence: TGTGCCAGCAGTTACTCGGGCGTCCAGGATGGCTATGGCTACACCTTC.

The chain joins TRBV19 to TRBJ1-5, with D possibly matching TRBD1 (5 bases). The CDR3 contains 18 residues. V shed 5 bases and J shed 4 bases, with 24 bases lying between them. Looked up from germline, CDR1 is LNHDA and CDR2 is SQIVND (reference sequence). CDR3 DNA: TGTGCCAGTAGTGACTATCCAATAAGGCGGGGCTTTAATCAGCCCCAGCATTTT. Encoded protein: CASSDYPIRRGFNQPQHF. Complete variable domain (other parts from reference TRBV19 and TRBJ1-5): DGGITQSPKYLFRKEGQNVTLSCEQNLNHDAMYWYRQDPGQGLRLIYYSQIVNDFQKGDIAEGYSVSREKKESFPLTVTSAQKNPTAFYLCASSDYPIRRGFNQPQHFGDGTRLSIL.

The chain employs TRBV6-5 and TRBJ1-2, with a tentative D call TRBD1 (6 bases). V lost 7 bases to trimming and J lost 1 base, with 10 bases between them. The CDR3 consists of 13 residues. CDR1 and CDR2 from the germline V gene are MNHEY and SVGAGI. The CDR3 loop is CASTKDSNYGYTF. For the CDR3, the DNA is TGTGCCAGCACCAAGGACAGTAACTATGGCTACACCTTC.

This chain's CDR3 is CASSPQWNTEAFF. CDR3 in DNA: TGCGCCAGCAGCCCGCAGTGGAACACTGAAGCTTTCTTT. The rearrangement joins TRBV4-1 to TRBJ1-1; D gene uncertain. The germline CDR1 and CDR2 sequences are MGHRA and YSYEKL. The CDR3 is 13 residues long. Trimming pared 4 bases from V and 1 base from J, leaving 7 bases between.

The V call is TRBV5-4, the J call TRBJ1-1, with 9 bases that match TRBD1. After removal of 3 bases from V and 3 bases from J, the junction contained 12 bases not matched to a gene. The CDR3 runs to 17 residues. Germline CDR1 and CDR2: SGHNT and YYREEE (reference sequence). The CDR3 coding sequence is TGTGCCAGCAGCTACAGCCCGGGACAGGGCTTCCACACTGAAGCTTTCTTT. It is translated as CASSYSPGQGFHTEAFF.

The chain is built from TRBV10-3 and TRBJ2-7; TRBD1 matches at 7 bases. Germline CDR1 reads ENHRY; CDR2 reads SYGVKD. There are 14 residues in the CDR3. The V and J ends lost 8 bases and 2 bases, in that order; junction bases with no gene match: 9. CDR3 in amino acids: CAIHSGTEPYEQYF. The CDR3 DNA reads as TGTGCCATCCACTCCGGGACAGAACCCTACGAGCAGTACTTC.

The CDR3 loop is CASSLGLAGVGEQFF. The CDR3 region has the DNA TGTGCCAGCAGTCTCGGACTAGCGGGAGTGGGGGAGCAGTTCTTC. The chain recombines TRBV7-9 with TRBJ2-1; 13 bases agree with TRBD2. Losses at the gene ends were 6 bases for V and 10 bases for J; bases not matched to a gene: 9. Germline loops: CDR1 SEHNR, CDR2 FQNEAQ (reference sequence). The CDR3 loop spans 15 amino acids.

This clone was counted a few times. This sequence joins TRBV2 and TRBJ1-5, with D maybe TRBD1 (5 bases). The CDR3 totals 13 residues. Germline V gene data show CDR1 as SNHLY and CDR2 as FYNNEI. V gave up 10 bases and J gave up 4 bases, with 14 bases separating them. CDR3 bases: TGTGCCATAAGGGGAACATCAAATCAGCCCCAGCATTTT. This translates into CAIRGTSNQPQHF.

The chain recombines TRBV9 with TRBJ2-1; the match to TRBD2 covers 14 bases. Germline V gene lookup returns CDR1 SGDLS and CDR2 YYNGEE. J lost 5 bases, V lost 4 bases, and 14 bases had no gene match. CDR3 length: 19 residues. CDR3 amino acids: CASSSGLAGVRMFDNEQFF. As DNA, the CDR3 is TGTGCCAGCAGCTCGGGACTAGCGGGAGTAAGGATGTTTGACAATGAGCAGTTCTTC.

The chain carries TRBV29-1 and TRBJ2-5, with TRBD2 as a possible D gene (6 bases). Germline V gene data show CDR1 as SQVTM and CDR2 as ANQGSEA. The length of the CDR3 is 14 residues. Trimming shortened V by 3 bases and J by 0 bases, and 11 bases separated the two germline ends. The CDR3 DNA follows: TGCAGCGTTGACACCGGGGACTACCAAGAGACCCAGTACTTC. Its protein product is CSVDTGDYQETQYF.

The rearrangement joins TRBV6-1 to TRBJ1-5; D possibly corresponds to TRBD1 (6 bases). Trimming stripped 4 bases from V and 0 bases from J, with 19 bases between. This CDR3 has 18 residues. CDR1 is MNHNS, CDR2 SASEGT, per germline. The CDR3 coding sequence is TGTGCCAGCAGTGTCGATCCGACAGGAGCTTATAGCAATCAGCCCCAGCATTTT. Translating gives CASSVDPTGAYSNQPQHF.

The chain couples TRBV19 to TRBJ1-1, with 7 bases identical to TRBD1. Germline CDR1 is LNHDA and CDR2 is SQIVND (reference sequence). CDR3 length equals 16 residues. The chain's CDR3 is CPLGTDKNLMNTEAFF. The CDR3 region has the DNA TGTCCCCTCGGGACAGATAAAAACCTCATGAACACTGAAGCTTTCTTT.

The J gene is TRBJ1-2, the V gene TRBV18, with 9 bases lining up with TRBD1. Germline CDR1 reads KGHSH; CDR2 reads LQKENI. The CDR3 totals 15 residues. The J segment lost 8 bases and the V segment lost 3 bases, leaving 10 bases of the junction unmatched. This chain's CDR3 is CASSPSLRDRDGYTF. The CDR3 DNA follows: TGTGCCAGCTCACCCTCATTGAGGGACAGGGACGGCTACACCTTC.

The rearrangement links TRBV10-2 to TRBJ1-6; no reliable D call. V shed 6 bases and J shed 7 bases, with 10 bases lying between them. Germline CDR1 WSHSY, CDR2 SAAADI. The CDR3 is 13 residues long. CDR3 sequence (DNA): TGCGCCAGCAGAGAGGTCTTGAATTCACCCCTCCACTTT. Translating it yields CASREVLNSPLHF.

The chain carries TRBV4-2 and TRBJ1-2; a possible D gene is TRBD1 (6 bases). V was pared by 1 base and J by 4 bases, with 7 bases between. CDR1 and CDR2 (germline): LGHNA, YNFKEQ. The CDR3 extends over 13 amino acids. The CDR3 DNA reads as TGTGCCAGCAGCCAAGCCAGGGGCTATGGCTACACCTTC. It is translated as CASSQARGYGYTF.

The CDR3 region has the DNA TGTGCCAGCAGTGACGGGAGTAGCACAGATACGCAGTATTTT. Encoded protein: CASSDGSSTDTQYF. This chain uses TRBV2 with TRBJ2-3, with D maybe TRBD2 (6 bases). V was pared by 3 bases and J by 0 bases, with 7 bases between. The CDR3 has 14 amino acids. CDR1 and CDR2 (germline): SNHLY, FYNNEI.

V and J are TRBV5-1 and TRBJ1-3, with TRBD1 identical over 7 bases. The CDR3 has 16 amino acids. V lost 4 bases, J lost 3 bases, and 10 bases stayed unmatched. CDR1 and CDR2 (germline): SGHRS, YFSETQ. In DNA, the CDR3 is TGCGCCAGCAGCACCTCACCACAGGGGAGTGGAAACACCATATATTTT. This codes for CASSTSPQGSGNTIYF.

The chain recombines TRBV11-3 with TRBJ2-2; TRBD2 matches at 8 bases. Trimming took 4 bases from V and 6 from J; bases not matched to a gene: 7. This CDR3 region has 15 residues. From germline, CDR1 is SGHNT and CDR2 YENEEA. CDR3 DNA: TGTGCCAGCAGCTGGACTAGCCTCAGTTCCGGGGAGCTGTTTTTT. It translates to CASSWTSLSSGELFF.

This clone has a single count. V is TRBV6-5 and J is TRBJ1-2, with D perhaps matching TRBD1 (5 bases). Deletions cut 1 base from V and 4 bases from J, with 7 bases between. Per germline, CDR1 MNHEY and CDR2 SVGAGI. CDR3 length: 13 amino acids. Here the CDR3 reads CASSYLGPYGYTF. The CDR3 DNA follows: TGTGCCAGCAGTTACTTGGGGCCCTATGGCTACACCTTC.

This clone came up a few times. The chain joins TRBV10-3 to TRBJ2-1, with TRBD2 matching over 14 bases. CDR3 length: 17 amino acids. The ends lost 7 bases at V and 9 bases at J; junction bases unmatched: 14. Germline CDR1 reads ENHRY; CDR2 reads SYGVKD. CDR3 nucleotide sequence: TGTGCCATCACCCGGTCCCCAGGGACTAGCGGGAGTGTTGAGCAGTTCTTC. It is translated as CAITRSPGTSGSVEQFF.

The genes are TRBV5-1 and TRBJ2-7, with 12 nucleotides matching TRBD2. Germline V gene data show CDR1 as SGHRS and CDR2 as YFSETQ. The CDR3 is 17 residues long. Trimming cost V 2 bases and J 7 bases; bases outside gene matches: 13. CDR3 loop: CASSFNPTSGSVGEQYF. The CDR3 coding sequence is TGCGCCAGCAGCTTTAACCCGACTAGCGGGAGTGTCGGGGAGCAGTACTTC.

The CDR3 region is CASSRLGGETQYF. The DNA of the CDR3 is TGTGCCAGCAGTAGACTAGGAGGAGAGACCCAGTACTTC. The chain has TRBV27 and TRBJ2-5, with a tentative D call TRBD2 (6 bases). Germline V gene sequence: CDR1 MNHEY, CDR2 SMNVEV (reference sequence). With 5 bases removed from V and 4 bases from J, the gap between germline ends came to 11 bases. This CDR3 has 13 residues.